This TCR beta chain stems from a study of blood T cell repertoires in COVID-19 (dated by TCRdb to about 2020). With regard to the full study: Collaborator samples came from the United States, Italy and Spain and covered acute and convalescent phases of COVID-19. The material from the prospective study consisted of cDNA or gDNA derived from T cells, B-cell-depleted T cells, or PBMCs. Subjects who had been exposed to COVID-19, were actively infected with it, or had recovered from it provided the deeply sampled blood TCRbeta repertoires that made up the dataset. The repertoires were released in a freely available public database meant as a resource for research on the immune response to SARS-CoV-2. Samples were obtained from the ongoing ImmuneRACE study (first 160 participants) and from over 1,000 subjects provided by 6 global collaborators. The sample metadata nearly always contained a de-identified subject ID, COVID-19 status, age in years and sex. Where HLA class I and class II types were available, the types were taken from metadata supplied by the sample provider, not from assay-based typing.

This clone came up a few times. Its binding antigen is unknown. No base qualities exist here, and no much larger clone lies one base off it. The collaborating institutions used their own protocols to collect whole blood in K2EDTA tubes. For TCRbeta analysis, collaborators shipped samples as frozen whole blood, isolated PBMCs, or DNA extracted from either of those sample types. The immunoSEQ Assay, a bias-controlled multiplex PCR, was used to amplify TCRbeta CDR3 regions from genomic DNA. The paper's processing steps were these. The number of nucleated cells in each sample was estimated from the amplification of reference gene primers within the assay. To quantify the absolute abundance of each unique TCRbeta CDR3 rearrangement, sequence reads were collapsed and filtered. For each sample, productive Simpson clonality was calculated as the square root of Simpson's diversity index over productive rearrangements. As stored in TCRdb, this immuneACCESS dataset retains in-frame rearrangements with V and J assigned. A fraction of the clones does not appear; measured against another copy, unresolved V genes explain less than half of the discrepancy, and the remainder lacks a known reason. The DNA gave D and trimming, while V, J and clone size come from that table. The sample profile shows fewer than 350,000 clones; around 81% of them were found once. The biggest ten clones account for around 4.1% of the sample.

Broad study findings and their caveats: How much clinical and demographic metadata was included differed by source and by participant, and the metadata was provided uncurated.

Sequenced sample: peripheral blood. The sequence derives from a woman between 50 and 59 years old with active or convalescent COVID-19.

The CDR3 region: CASSQEQGAIGEAFF. Read as DNA, the sequence is TGCGCCAGCAGCCAAGAGCAGGGGGCGATTGGTGAAGCTTTCTTT. The sequence links TRBV4-1 to TRBJ1-1; TRBD1 agrees with 8 junctional bases. The germline V gene supplies CDR1 MGHRA and CDR2 YSYEKL. Here V drops 0 bases and J drops 7 bases, and the junction holds 7 bases not matched to any gene. From the cysteine up to the phenylalanine, the CDR3 has a length of 15 residues. Only the CDR3 region is kept as DNA, spanning 45 bases read in frame from base 1.